This T cell receptor beta chain was documented in a study of Graves' ophthalmopathy and Graves' hyperthyroidism. Diagnosis used clinical symptoms, serum thyroxine, TRAb, thyroid ultrasound and orbital computed tomography. Amplification of the TCR beta CDR3 regions used RNA transcripts (as template). HTBI primers primed a first-round RT-PCR, and a second-round multiplex PCR followed. MiXCR, run by TCRdb on the multiplex PCR reads, gives a single entry per CDR3 protein. Of over 650,000 distinct CDR3 sequences listed, over 40% are singletons. The CDR3 runs to 13 residues. The V gene lost 7 bases and the J gene lost 4 bases, with 13 bases spanning the gap. CDR1 and CDR2 (germline): MNHEY, SVGAGI.

This clonotype originated in an adult man with Graves' ophthalmopathy. Sequencing was performed on peripheral blood. This chain connects TRBV6-5 to TRBJ2-5; D is unresolved. This chain's CDR3 is CASNLGHIETQYF. Here the CDR3 DNA reads TGTGCCAGCAATTTGGGCCATATAGAGACCCAGTACTTC.